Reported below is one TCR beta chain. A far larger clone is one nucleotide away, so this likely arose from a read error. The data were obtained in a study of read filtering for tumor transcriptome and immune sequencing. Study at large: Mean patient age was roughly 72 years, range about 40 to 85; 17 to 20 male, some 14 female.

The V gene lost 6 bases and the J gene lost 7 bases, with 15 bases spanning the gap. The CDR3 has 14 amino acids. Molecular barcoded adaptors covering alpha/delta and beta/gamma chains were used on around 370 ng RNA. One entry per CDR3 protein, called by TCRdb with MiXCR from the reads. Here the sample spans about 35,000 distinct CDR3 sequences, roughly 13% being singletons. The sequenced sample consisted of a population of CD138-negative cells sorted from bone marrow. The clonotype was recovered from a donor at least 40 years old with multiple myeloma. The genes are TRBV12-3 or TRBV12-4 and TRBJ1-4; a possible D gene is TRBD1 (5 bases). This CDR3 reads CASSPSGVAEKLFF. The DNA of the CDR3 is TGTGCCAGCAGCCCCTCGGGGGTGGCTGAAAAACTGTTTTTT.